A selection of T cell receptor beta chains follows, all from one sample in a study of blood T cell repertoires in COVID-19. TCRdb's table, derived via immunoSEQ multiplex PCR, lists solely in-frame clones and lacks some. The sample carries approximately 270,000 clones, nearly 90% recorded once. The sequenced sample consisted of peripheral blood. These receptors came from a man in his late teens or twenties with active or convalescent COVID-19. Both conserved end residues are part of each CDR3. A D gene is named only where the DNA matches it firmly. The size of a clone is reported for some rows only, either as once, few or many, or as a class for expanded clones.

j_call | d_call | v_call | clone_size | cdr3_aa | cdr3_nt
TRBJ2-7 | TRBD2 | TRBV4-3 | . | CASSALAGGPYEQYF | TGCGCCAGCAGCGCACTAGCGGGAGGGCCGTACGAGCAGTACTTC
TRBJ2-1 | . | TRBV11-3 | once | CASSPGLYNEQFF | TGTGCCAGCAGCCCGGGACTCTACAATGAGCAGTTCTTC
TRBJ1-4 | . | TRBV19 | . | CASSIPSGGEKLFF | TGTGCCAGTAGTATCCCGTCGGGAGGTGAAAAACTGTTTTTT
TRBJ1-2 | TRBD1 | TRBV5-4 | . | CASSLGGGQAANYGYTF | TGTGCCAGCAGCCTGGGGGGAGGACAGGCCGCTAACTATGGCTACACCTTC
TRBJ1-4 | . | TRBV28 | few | CASSFGGEQIGKLFF | TGTGCCAGCAGTTTTGGCGGGGAACAAATTGGAAAACTGTTTTTT
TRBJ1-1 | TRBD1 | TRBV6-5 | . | CASRDRGNTEAFF | TGTGCCAGCCGGGACAGGGGGAACACTGAAGCTTTCTTT
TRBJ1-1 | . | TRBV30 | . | CAWSVRGDTEAFF | TGTGCCTGGAGTGTCAGGGGAGACACTGAAGCTTTCTTT
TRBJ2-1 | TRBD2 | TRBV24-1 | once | CATSDRSGGVINEQFF | TGTGCCACCAGTGACCGGAGCGGGGGGGTTATCAATGAGCAGTTCTTC
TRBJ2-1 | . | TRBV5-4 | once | CASSPQSGTPSSYNEQFF | TGTGCCAGCAGCCCCCAGTCCGGGACACCCAGCTCCTACAATGAGCAGTTCTTC
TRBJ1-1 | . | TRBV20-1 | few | CSARDQGEAFF | TGCAGTGCTAGAGACCAGGGAGAAGCTTTCTTT
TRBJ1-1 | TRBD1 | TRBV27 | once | CASSERQGANTEAFF | TGTGCCAGCAGTGAACGACAGGGAGCAAACACTGAAGCTTTCTTT
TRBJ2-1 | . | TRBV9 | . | CASSPPSYEQFF | TGTGCCAGCAGCCCACCTAGTTACGAGCAGTTCTTC
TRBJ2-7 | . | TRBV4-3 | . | CASSLNAGPLSYEQYF | TGCGCCAGCAGCCTGAATGCGGGGCCCCTCTCCTACGAGCAGTACTTC
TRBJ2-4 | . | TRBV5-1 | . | CASSLRGAKNIQYF | TGCGCCAGCAGCTTGAGGGGGGCCAAAAACATTCAGTACTTC
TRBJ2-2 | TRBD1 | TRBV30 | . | CAWSQDRGAGELFF | TGTGCCTGGAGTCAGGACAGGGGCGCCGGGGAGCTGTTTTTT
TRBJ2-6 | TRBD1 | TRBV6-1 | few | CASSEGGGDGANVLTF | TGTGCCAGCAGCGAAGGGGGCGGCGATGGGGCCAACGTCCTGACTTTC